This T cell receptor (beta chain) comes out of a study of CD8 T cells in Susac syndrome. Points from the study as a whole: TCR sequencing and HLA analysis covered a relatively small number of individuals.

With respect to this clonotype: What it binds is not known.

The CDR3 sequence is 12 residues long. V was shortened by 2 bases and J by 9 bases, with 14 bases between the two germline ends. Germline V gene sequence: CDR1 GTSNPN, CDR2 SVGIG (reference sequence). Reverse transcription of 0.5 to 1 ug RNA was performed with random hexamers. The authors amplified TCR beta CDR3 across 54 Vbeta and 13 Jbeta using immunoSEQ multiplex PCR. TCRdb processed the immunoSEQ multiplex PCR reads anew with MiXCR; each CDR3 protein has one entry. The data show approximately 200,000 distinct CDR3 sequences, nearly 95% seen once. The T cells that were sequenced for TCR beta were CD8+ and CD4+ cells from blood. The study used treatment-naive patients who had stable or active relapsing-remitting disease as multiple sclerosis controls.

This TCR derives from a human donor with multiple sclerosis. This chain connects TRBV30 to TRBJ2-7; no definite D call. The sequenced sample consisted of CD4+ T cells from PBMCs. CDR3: CAWSPESFGQYF. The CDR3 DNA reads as TGTGCCTGGAGTCCCGAGAGTTTCGGGCAGTACTTC.